This T cell receptor (beta chain) appears in the sequencing data of a study of cytomegalovirus exposure and HLA in healthy donors. Study-wide background: The roughly 670 first-cohort repertoires shared a platform with the roughly 120 validation repertoires, as reported in a later analysis.

The method was immunoSEQ multiplex PCR; TCRdb's version includes in-frame clones alone and lacks a portion of them. The top ten hold about 2.8% of the sample, which has 200,000 to 300,000 clones, approximately 90% seen once. The validation cohort, a group of roughly 120 subjects, included the donors and was separate from the approximately 660-subject first cohort. For this clone: Its antigen remains unidentified.

Study-wide points: Most TCR sequences were seen very rarely across donors, but some public TCRs occurred in many. The classifier was said to identify cytomegalovirus status with high specificity and sensitivity.

The specimen was PBMCs. The TCR was taken from a man between 18 and 35 years old in good health and CMV-seronegative.

In nucleotides, the CDR3 is TGTGCCAGCAGTGATGGGGGGGATGAAAAACTGTTTTTT. It encodes CASSDGGDEKLFF. The gene calls are TRBV2 and TRBJ1-4, with D perhaps matching TRBD1 (5 bases). V shed 3 bases and J shed 6 bases, with 8 bases lying between them. The CDR3 sequence is 13 residues long. Germline values: CDR1 SNHLY, CDR2 FYNNEI.